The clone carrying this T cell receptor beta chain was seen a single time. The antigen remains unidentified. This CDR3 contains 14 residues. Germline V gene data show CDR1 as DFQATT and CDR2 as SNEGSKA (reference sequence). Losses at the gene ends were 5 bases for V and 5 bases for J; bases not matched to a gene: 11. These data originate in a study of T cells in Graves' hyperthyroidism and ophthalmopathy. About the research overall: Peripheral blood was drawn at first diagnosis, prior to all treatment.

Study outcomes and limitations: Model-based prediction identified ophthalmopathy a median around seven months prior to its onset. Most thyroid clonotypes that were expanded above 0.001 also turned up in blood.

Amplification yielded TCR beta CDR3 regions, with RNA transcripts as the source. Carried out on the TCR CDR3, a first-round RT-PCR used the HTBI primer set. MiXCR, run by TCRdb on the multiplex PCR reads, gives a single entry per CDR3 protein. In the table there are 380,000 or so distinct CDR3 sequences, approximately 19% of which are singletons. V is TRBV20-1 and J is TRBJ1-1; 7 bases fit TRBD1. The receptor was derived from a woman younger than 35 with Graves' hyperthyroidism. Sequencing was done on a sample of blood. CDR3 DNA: TGCAGTGCTCCGACAGGGAGGGGTGGGACTGAAGCTTTCTTT. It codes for CSAPTGRGGTEAFF.